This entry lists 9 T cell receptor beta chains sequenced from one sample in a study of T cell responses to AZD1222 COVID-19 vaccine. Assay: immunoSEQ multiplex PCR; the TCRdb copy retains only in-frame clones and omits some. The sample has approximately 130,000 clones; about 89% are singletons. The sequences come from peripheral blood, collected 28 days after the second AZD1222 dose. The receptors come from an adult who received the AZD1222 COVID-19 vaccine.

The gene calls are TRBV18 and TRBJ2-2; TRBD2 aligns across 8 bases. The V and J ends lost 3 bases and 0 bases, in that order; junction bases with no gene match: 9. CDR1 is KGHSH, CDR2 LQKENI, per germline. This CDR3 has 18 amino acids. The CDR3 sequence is CASSPQSIAGSNTGELFF. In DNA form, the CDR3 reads TGTGCCAGCTCACCCCAGTCGATAGCGGGATCGAACACCGGGGAGCTGTTTTTT.

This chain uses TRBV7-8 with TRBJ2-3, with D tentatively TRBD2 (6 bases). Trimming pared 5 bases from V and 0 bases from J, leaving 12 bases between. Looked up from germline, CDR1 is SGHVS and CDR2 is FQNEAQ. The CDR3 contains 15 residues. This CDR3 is CASSAGTASTDTQYF. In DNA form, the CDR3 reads TGTGCCAGCAGCGCAGGGACTGCTAGCACAGATACGCAGTATTTT. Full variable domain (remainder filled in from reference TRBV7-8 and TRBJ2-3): GAGVSQSPRYKVAKRGQDVALRCDPISGHVSLFWYQQALGQGPEFLTYFQNEAQLDKSGLPSDRFFAERPEGSVSTLKIQRTQQEDSAVYLCASSAGTASTDTQYFGPGTRLTVL.

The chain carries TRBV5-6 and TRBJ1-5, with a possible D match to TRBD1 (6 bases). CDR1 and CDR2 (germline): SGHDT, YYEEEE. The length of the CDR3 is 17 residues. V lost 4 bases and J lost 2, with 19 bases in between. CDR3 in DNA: TGTGCCAGCAGCCTTGGAGGGGGAGGTCGCGGCAATCAGCCCCAGCATTTT. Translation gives CASSLGGGGRGNQPQHF.

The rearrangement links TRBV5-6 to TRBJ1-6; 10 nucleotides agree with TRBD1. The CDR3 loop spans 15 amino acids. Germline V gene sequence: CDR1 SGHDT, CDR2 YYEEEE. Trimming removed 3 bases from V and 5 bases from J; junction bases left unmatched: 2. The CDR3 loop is CASSWTGGNNSPLHF. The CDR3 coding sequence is TGTGCCAGCAGCTGGACAGGGGGAAATAATTCACCCCTCCACTTT.

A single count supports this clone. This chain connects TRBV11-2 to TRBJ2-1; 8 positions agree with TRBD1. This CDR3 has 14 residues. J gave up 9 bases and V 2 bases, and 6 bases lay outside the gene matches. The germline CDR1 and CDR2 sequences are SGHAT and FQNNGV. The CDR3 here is CASSLRQGTVEQFF. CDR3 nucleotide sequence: TGTGCCAGCAGCTTAAGACAGGGGACCGTTGAGCAGTTCTTC.

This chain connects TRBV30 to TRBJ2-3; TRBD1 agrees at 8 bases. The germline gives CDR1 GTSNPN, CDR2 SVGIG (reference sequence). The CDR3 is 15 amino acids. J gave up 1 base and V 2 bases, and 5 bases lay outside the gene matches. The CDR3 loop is CAWSKGDRRTDTQYF. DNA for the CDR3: TGTGCCTGGAGTAAAGGGGACAGGCGCACAGATACGCAGTATTTT.

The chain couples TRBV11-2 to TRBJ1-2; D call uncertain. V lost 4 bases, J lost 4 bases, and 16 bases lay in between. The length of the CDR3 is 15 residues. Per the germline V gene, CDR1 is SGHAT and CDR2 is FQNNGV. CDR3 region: CASSSQREGGYGYTF. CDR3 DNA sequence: TGTGCCAGCAGCTCCCAGAGGGAGGGAGGCTATGGCTACACCTTC.

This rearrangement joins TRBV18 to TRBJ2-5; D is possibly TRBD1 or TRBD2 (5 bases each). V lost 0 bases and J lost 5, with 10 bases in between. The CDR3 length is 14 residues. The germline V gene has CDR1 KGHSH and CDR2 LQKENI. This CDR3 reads CASSPPGPVETQYF. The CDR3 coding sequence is TGTGCCAGCTCACCACCGGGACCCGTGGAGACCCAGTACTTC.

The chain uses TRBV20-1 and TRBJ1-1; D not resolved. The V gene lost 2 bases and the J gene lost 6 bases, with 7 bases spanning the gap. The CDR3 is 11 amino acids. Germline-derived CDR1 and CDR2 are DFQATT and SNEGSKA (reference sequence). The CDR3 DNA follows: TGCAGTGCTAGAAGGATGTCTGAAGCTTTCTTT. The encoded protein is CSARRMSEAFF.